The rows below give T cell receptor beta chains drawn from one sample of a study of radiation and T cells in renal cell carcinoma. The data were produced by immunoSEQ multiplex PCR, yet TCRdb's version contains in-frame clones alone and is incomplete. The sample yields some 80,000 clones, roughly 85% seen once. This specimen was blood, taken from a patient whose treatment included radiotherapy and nephrectomy. The receptors derive from a woman between 45 and 65 years old with renal cell carcinoma. The CDR3 runs from the conserved cysteine through the conserved F or W. D genes are given only for firm matches. Some rows have no size entry. The others give once, few or many, or a class for an expanded clone.

TRBV29-1,NA,TRBJ2-5,NA,CSGGPLETQYF,TGCAGCGGGGGACCACTGGAGACCCAGTACTTC
TRBV28,once,TRBJ2-7,NA,CASSFYSQGRSYEQYF,TGTGCCAGCAGTTTCTATTCCCAGGGAAGGTCCTACGAGCAGTACTTC
TRBV5-1,NA,TRBJ2-5,NA,CASSRGGGETQYF,TGCGCCAGCTCGAGAGGGGGTGGAGAGACCCAGTACTTC
TRBV28,few,TRBJ1-2,TRBD1,CASRTRGLGNYGYTF,TGTGCTAGCCGAACCAGGGGGCTGGGTAACTATGGCTACACCTTC
TRBV6-6,NA,TRBJ1-1,TRBD1,CASSYPGGFEAFF,TGTGCCAGCAGTTATCCAGGGGGCTTTGAAGCTTTCTTT
TRBV4-3,NA,TRBJ1-6,TRBD1,CASSQESRGSGTGTMFPLHF,TGCGCCAGCAGCCAAGAATCTCGAGGTTCGGGGACAGGGACCATGTTCCCCCTCCACTTT
TRBV6-1,NA,TRBJ1-3,NA,CASSEWGGSGNTIYF,TGTGCCAGCAGTGAATGGGGGGGCTCTGGAAACACCATATATTTT
TRBV28,NA,TRBJ2-2,TRBD1,CASSPPRQGGELFF,TGTGCCAGCAGCCCGCCCCGACAGGGAGGGGAGCTGTTTTTT
TRBV5-5,once,TRBJ2-1,TRBD1,CASTMDREVSNEQFF,TGTGCCAGCACCATGGACAGGGAGGTTTCGAATGAGCAGTTCTTC
TRBV10-1,NA,TRBJ1-1,NA,CASSDSRNAEAFF,TGCGCCAGCAGTGATAGCCGAAACGCTGAAGCTTTCTTT
TRBV5-1,NA,TRBJ2-3,NA,CASSLARGSTDTQYF,TGCGCCAGCAGCTTGGCACGGGGATCGACAGATACGCAGTATTTT
TRBV9,NA,TRBJ2-1,TRBD1,CASSRDRLRDEQFF,TGTGCCAGCAGCCGGGACAGACTCAGGGATGAGCAGTTCTTC
TRBV7-2,once,TRBJ1-5,TRBD1,CASSYTGTGNQPQHF,TGTGCCAGCAGCTACACCGGGACAGGTAATCAGCCCCAGCATTTT
TRBV7-6,NA,TRBJ1-1,TRBD1,CASSSGTGGSETEAFF,TGTGCCAGCAGCTCCGGGACAGGGGGCTCGGAGACTGAAGCTTTCTTT
TRBV12-5,NA,TRBJ2-3,TRBD1,CASGLTGADTQYF,TGTGCTAGTGGTTTGACAGGGGCAGATACGCAGTATTTT
TRBV27,once,TRBJ2-7,NA,CASSPRLGEFYEQYF,TGTGCCAGCAGTCCCCGTTTGGGGGAATTTTACGAGCAGTACTTC
TRBV5-4,NA,TRBJ1-1,TRBD1,CASSADRGRTEAFF,TGTGCCAGCAGCGCAGACAGGGGGCGGACTGAAGCTTTCTTT
TRBV5-8,once,TRBJ2-7,NA,CASSLGYFNEQYF,TGTGCCAGCAGCTTGGGGTATTTCAACGAGCAGTACTTC
TRBV5-4,NA,TRBJ2-1,TRBD2,CASRPGLASAEQFF,TGTGCCAGCAGACCGGGACTAGCTTCTGCTGAGCAGTTCTTC
TRBV7-2,NA,TRBJ2-7,NA,CASSPQEGPYEQYF,TGTGCCAGCAGCCCCCAAGAGGGCCCCTACGAGCAGTACTTC
TRBV4-3,once,TRBJ1-2,TRBD1,CASSQEGDSYGYTF,TGCGCCAGCAGCCAAGAAGGGGACAGCTATGGCTACACCTTC
TRBV7-8,NA,TRBJ2-7,TRBD1,CASSRWTGGSYEQYF,TGTGCCAGCAGCCGTTGGACAGGGGGGTCCTACGAGCAGTACTTC
TRBV6-1,few,TRBJ1-1,NA,CASRAQQGEAFF,TGTGCCAGCAGAGCACAACAGGGTGAAGCTTTCTTT
TRBV5-1,NA,TRBJ1-1,TRBD1,CASSWATGYGLNTEAFF,TGCGCCAGCAGCTGGGCGACAGGGTACGGGCTGAACACTGAAGCTTTCTTT